This T cell receptor beta chain was recorded in a study of OX40 agonist ivuxolimab in advanced cancers. People who had autoimmune disease history or systemic immunosuppression were excluded. Clones were read by immunoSEQ multiplex PCR, and TCRdb kept only the in-frame ones, dropping some. The table records 40,000 to 60,000 clones, nearly 95% of them present only once. Findings and limits, study-wide: In CD8+ T cells, expanded clones were on average more numerous than in CD4+. Partial responders at 0.1-3.0 mg/kg had among the lowest clonal expansion.

Germline loops: CDR1 SGHTA, CDR2 FQGNSA. The ends lost 8 bases at V and 6 bases at J; junction bases unmatched: 13. The CDR3 has 16 residues. In regard to this clone: Its antigen remains unknown.

The origin of this receptor is an adult with an advanced solid tumor such as melanoma, head and neck, liver or kidney cancer. The sequences come from CD4+ or CD8+ T cells sorted from blood, collected in a trial of the OX40 agonist ivuxolimab. The V call is TRBV7-2, the J call TRBJ1-6, with 7 bases lining up with TRBD1. CDR3 loop: CASCPLVQGFNSPLHF. The DNA of the CDR3 is TGTGCCAGCTGCCCACTGGTACAGGGGTTTAATTCACCCCTCCACTTT.